A selection of T cell receptor beta chains follows, all from one sample in a study of response to subunit inactivated influenza vaccine. TCRdb recomputed calls from the RT-PCR reads with MiXCR, one row per CDR3 protein. Here the sample spans 650,000 to 800,000 distinct CDR3 sequences, about 15% being singletons. The input for sequencing was PBMCs from blood, taken 14 to 15 days before vaccination. The receptor set was obtained from a man between 50 and 59 years old who received an inactivated influenza vaccine. Each CDR3 is given with its conserved first and last residue. The D gene is left open where the match is weak. Size is omitted from some rows. Given values are once, few, many or a class for expanded clones.

CDR3 length	V gene	J gene	D gene	clone size	CDR3 DNA	CDR3 protein
14	TRBV6-1	TRBJ2-7	.	.	TGTGCCAGCTCAGACATCTCCTTCACCTACGAGCAGTACTTC	CASSDISFTYEQYF
15	TRBV15	TRBJ2-3	.	few	TGTGCCACCAGCAGAGCTGGGACCAGCACAGATACGCAGTATTTT	CATSRAGTSTDTQYF
15	TRBV29-1	TRBJ1-1	.	many	TGCAGCGTTGAGTATCTTTTGCGGGCTGGGACTGAAGCTTTCTTT	CSVEYLLRAGTEAFF
10	TRBV29-1	TRBJ2-7	.	.	TGCAGCGTTGGCAGTTACGAGCAGTACTTC	CSVGSYEQYF
19	TRBV6-1	TRBJ1-4	.	.	TGTGCCTGCAGGAACCCGTACGGAACAGGAGGAGAAGGCAATGAAAAACTGTTTTTT	CACRNPYGTGGEGNEKLFF
15	TRBV12-3/TRBV12-4	TRBJ2-5	.	few	TGTGCCAGCACCCTCTCTGGCAGACGACCTGGGACCCAGTACTTC	CASTLSGRRPGTQYF
13	TRBV20-1	TRBJ2-7	.	few	TGCAGTGCTAGAAGACAGCTTTCCTACGAGCAGTACTTC	CSARRQLSYEQYF
14	TRBV27	TRBJ1-5	.	.	TGTGCCAGCAGTTTGTGGTCAGGGAATCAGCCCCAGCATTTT	CASSLWSGNQPQHF
16	TRBV5-1	TRBJ2-2	TRBD1	.	TGCGCCAGCAGCTCCGCAGGGGGCGTACGCACCGGGGAGCTGTTTTTT	CASSSAGGVRTGELFF
14	TRBV12-3/TRBV12-4	TRBJ2-7	.	.	TGTGCCAGCAGTTTAACAGGGCAGGACTACGAGCAGTACTTC	CASSLTGQDYEQYF
13	TRBV7-2	TRBJ1-1	TRBD1	.	TGTGCCAGCAGCCTCACAGGGGGCGGGCAGGCTTTCTTT	CASSLTGGGQAFF
17	TRBV20-1	TRBJ2-3	TRBD2	.	TGCAGTGCTAGACACTCCTGGACTAGCGGGGGGGCAGATACGCAGTATTTT	CSARHSWTSGGADTQYF
16	TRBV5-1	TRBJ2-3	.	few	TGCGCCAGCAGCCCGCTGGGGGAATGGCGCACAGATACGCAGTATTTT	CASSPLGEWRTDTQYF
15	TRBV2	TRBJ2-6	.	.	TGTGCCAGCAATAAGGGCTACTCTGGGGCCAACGTCCTGACTTTC	CASNKGYSGANVLTF
14	TRBV7-9	TRBJ1-2	.	few	TGTGCCAGCAGCTTACCGGACGGGCTGGAGGGCTACACCTTC	CASSLPDGLEGYTF
15	TRBV5-1	TRBJ2-3	TRBD1	.	TGCGCCAGCAGCATCCGACAGGGGGCTGAAGATACGCAGTATTTT	CASSIRQGAEDTQYF
14	TRBV3-1	TRBJ1-4	.	.	TGCGCCAGCAGCCGGTGGGGGACGGGTGAAAAACTGTTTTTT	CASSRWGTGEKLFF
16	TRBV12-3/TRBV12-4	TRBJ1-1	TRBD1	few	TGTGCCAGCAGACGCGGCGGGACAGTTTTCCCCACTGATGCTTTCTTT	CASRRGGTVFPTDAFF
15	TRBV2	TRBJ2-1	.	.	TGTGCTAGCAGTGAAGCTTCTGACGCATACAATGAGCAGTTCTTC	CASSEASDAYNEQFF
14	TRBV15	TRBJ2-7	.	.	TGCGCCACCAGCATCAGCCGTTCCCCTGGGGAGCAGTACTTC	CATSISRSPGEQYF
15	TRBV24-1	TRBJ2-1	TRBD2	many	TGTGCCACCAGTGTTAGCGGGAGAGTCAACAATGAGCAGTTCTTC	CATSVSGRVNNEQFF
15	TRBV6-5	TRBJ2-1	TRBD2	.	TGTGCCAGCAGTTTTCCGGGACTAGGGATGAATGAGCAGTTCTTC	CASSFPGLGMNEQFF
18	TRBV6-5	TRBJ1-2	TRBD1	.	TGTGCCAGCAGTTACTTAATCGGCAGGGGGTCCCTTAACTATGGCTACACCTTC	CASSYLIGRGSLNYGYTF
15	TRBV3-1	TRBJ2-5	.	many	TGTGCCAGCAGCCAACCTTTGACATCCCAAGAGACCCAGTACTTC	CASSQPLTSQETQYF
15	TRBV28	TRBJ2-1	.	few	TGTGCCAGCAGTCTTACCCGTAGTCTTTACAATGAGCAGTTCTTC	CASSLTRSLYNEQFF
12	TRBV6-1	TRBJ2-7	.	.	TGTGCCAGCAGAGGGGGGTTTTACGAGCAGTGCTTC	CASRGGFYEQCF
15	TRBV5-1	TRBJ2-1	TRBD1	few	TGCGCCAGCAGCTTGGCGGGACAGAGCAGCAATGAGCAGTTCTTC	CASSLAGQSSNEQFF
16	TRBV12-3/TRBV12-4	TRBJ1-2	.	few	TGTGCCAGCAGTCCCCCGGAGCTACTTTCTATTAATGGCTACACCTTC	CASSPPELLSINGYTF
14	TRBV6-2/TRBV6-3	TRBJ1-2	.	.	TGTGCCAGCAGTTACTCGAGACAAGAGGGCGGCTACACCTTC	CASSYSRQEGGYTF
12	TRBV5-4	TRBJ2-1	.	.	TGTGCCAGCAGCAAGCCGGGCGATGAGCAGTTCTTC	CASSKPGDEQFF
15	TRBV10-3	TRBJ2-1	TRBD2	.	TGTGCCATCAGAGGACTAGCGGGCGGGAACAATGAGCAGTTCTTC	CAIRGLAGGNNEQFF
13	TRBV2	TRBJ1-3	.	few	TGTGCCAGCAAGGCCCGGTGGGCCACTGCCATATATTTT	CASKARWATAIYF
13	TRBV27	TRBJ1-1	.	.	TGTGCCAGCAGCCCGGGCGCCCAAGGGAAAGCTTTCTTT	CASSPGAQGKAFF
12	TRBV5-6	TRBJ2-1	.	.	TGTGCCAGCAGCTTTAGCACGGGTGAGCAGTTCTTC	CASSFSTGEQFF
12	TRBV10-3	TRBJ2-7	.	few	TGTGCCACCGGACAGAACTCCTACGAGCAGTACTTC	CATGQNSYEQYF
12	TRBV12-3/TRBV12-4	TRBJ1-1	.	.	TGTGCCAGCAGCAACAGTCAAACTGAAGCTTTCTTT	CASSNSQTEAFF